This TCR beta chain was recovered during a study of T cells after yellow fever vaccination. Losses at the gene ends were 7 bases for V and 7 bases for J; bases not matched to a gene: 5. The germline V gene has CDR1 MNHEY and CDR2 SVGEGT. This CDR3 contains 13 residues. From the 5' RACE reads, TCRdb called clonotypes with MiXCR, one entry per CDR3 protein. The sample consists of about 340,000 distinct CDR3 sequences, under 5% of them appearing once. This clonotype was counted only a few times. The receptor's source is a man between 18 and 29 years old who received the YFV17D yellow fever vaccine. The material sequenced was PBMCs, taken 5 days after the yellow fever booster vaccination. The V gene is TRBV6-2 or TRBV6-3, the J gene TRBJ2-1; the match to TRBD1 covers 9 bases. CDR3 DNA: TGTGCCAGCACAGGGACAGGGAGAAATGAGCAGTTCTTC. Translating gives CASTGTGRNEQFF.